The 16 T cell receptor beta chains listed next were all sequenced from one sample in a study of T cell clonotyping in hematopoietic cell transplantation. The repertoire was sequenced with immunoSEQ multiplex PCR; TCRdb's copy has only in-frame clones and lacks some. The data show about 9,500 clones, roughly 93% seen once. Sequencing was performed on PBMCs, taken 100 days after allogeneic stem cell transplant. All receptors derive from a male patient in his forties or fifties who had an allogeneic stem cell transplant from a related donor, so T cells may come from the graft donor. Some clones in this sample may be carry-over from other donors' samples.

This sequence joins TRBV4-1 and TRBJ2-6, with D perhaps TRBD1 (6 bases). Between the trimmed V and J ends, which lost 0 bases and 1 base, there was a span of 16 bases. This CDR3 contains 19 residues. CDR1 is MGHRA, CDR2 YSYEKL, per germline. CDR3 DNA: TGCGCCAGCAGCCAAGATGGACAGTGGGGACCGTCTGGGGCCAACGTCCTGACTTTC. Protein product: CASSQDGQWGPSGANVLTF.

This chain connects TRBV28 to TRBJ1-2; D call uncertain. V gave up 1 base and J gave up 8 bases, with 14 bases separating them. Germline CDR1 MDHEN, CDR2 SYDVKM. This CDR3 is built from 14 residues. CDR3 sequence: CASSLSIGLRGYTF. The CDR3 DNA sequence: TGTGCCAGCAGTTTATCAATCGGGTTGCGGGGCTACACCTTC.

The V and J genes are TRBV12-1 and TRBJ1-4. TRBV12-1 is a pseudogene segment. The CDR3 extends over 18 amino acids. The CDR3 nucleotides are TGTGCCAGCAGCTTTGAGGATAGGAGTTCAGAAACTAATGAAAAACTGTTTTTT. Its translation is CASSFEDRSSETNEKLFF.

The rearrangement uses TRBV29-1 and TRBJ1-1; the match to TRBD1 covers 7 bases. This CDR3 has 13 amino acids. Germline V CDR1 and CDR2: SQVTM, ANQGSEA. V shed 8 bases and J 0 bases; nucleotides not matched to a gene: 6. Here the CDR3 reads CSTNRGMNTEAFF. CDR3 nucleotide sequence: TGCAGCACGAACAGGGGCATGAACACTGAAGCTTTCTTT.

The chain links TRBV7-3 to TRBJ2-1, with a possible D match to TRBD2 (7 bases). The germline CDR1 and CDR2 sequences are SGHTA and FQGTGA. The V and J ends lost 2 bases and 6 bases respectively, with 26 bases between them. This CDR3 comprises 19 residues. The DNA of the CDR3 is TGTGCCAGCAGCTTATTGCCTAGCGGAGGGGGGGGAGTAGGCAATGAGCAGTTCTTC. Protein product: CASSLLPSGGGGVGNEQFF.

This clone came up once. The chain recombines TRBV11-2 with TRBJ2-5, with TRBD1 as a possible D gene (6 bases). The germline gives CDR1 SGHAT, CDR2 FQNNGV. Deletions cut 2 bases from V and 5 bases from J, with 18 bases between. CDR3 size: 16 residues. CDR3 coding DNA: TGTGCCAGCAGCTTAAACTCCCAGGGGAACAGGGAGACCCAGTACTTC. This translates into CASSLNSQGNRETQYF. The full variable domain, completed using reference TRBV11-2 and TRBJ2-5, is EAGVAQSPRYKIIEKRQSVAFWCNPISGHATLYWYQQILGQGPKLLIQFQNNGVVDDSQLPKDRFSAERLKGVDSTLKIQPAKLEDSAVYLCASSLNSQGNRETQYFGPGTRLLVL.

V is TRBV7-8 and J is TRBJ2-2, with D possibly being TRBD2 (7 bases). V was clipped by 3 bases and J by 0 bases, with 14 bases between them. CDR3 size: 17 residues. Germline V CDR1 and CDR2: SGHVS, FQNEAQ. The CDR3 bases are TGTGCCAGCAGCTTTAAGGTCGGGGGGCCGAACACCGGGGAGCTGTTTTTT. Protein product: CASSFKVGGPNTGELFF. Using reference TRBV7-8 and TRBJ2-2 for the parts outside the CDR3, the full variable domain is GAGVSQSPRYKVAKRGQDVALRCDPISGHVSLFWYQQALGQGPEFLTYFQNEAQLDKSGLPSDRFFAERPEGSVSTLKIQRTQQEDSAVYLCASSFKVGGPNTGELFFGEGSRLTVL.

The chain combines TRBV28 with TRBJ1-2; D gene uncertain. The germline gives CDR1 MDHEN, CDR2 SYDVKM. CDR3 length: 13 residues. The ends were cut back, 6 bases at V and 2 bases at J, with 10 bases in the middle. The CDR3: CASRETGNYGYTF. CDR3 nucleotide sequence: TGTGCCAGCAGAGAGACGGGAAACTATGGCTACACCTTC.

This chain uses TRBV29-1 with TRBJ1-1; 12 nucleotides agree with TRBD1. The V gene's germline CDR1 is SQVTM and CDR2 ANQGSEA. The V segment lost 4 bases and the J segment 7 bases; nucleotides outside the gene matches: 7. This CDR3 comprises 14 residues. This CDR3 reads CSVVAGQGASEAFF. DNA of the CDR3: TGCAGCGTTGTTGCGGGACAGGGGGCAAGTGAAGCTTTCTTT.

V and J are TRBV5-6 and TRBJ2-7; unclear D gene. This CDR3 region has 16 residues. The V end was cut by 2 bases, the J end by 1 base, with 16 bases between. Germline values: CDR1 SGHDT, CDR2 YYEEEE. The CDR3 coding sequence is TGTGCCAGCAGCTTCCCCACAATCAGTCCGTCCTACGAGCAGTACTTC. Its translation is CASSFPTISPSYEQYF.

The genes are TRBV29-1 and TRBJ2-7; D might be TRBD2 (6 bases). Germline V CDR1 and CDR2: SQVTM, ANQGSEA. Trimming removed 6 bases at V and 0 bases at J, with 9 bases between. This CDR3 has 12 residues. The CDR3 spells CSVAGSSYEQYF. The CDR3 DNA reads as TGCAGCGTGGCCGGGAGCTCCTACGAGCAGTACTTC.

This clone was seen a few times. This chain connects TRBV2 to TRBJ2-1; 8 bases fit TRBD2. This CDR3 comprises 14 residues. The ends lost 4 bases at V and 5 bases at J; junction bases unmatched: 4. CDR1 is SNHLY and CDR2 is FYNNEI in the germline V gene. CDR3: CASSVRAGDNEQFF. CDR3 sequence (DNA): TGTGCCAGCAGTGTTCGAGCGGGGGACAATGAGCAGTTCTTC.

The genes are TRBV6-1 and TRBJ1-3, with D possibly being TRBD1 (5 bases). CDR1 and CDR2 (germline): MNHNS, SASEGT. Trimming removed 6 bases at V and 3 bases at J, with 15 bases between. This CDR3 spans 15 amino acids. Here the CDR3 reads CASRPDSLFGNTIYF. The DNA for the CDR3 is TGTGCCAGCAGGCCCGACAGCTTATTTGGAAACACCATATATTTT.

DNA of the CDR3: TGCGCCAGCAGCCCCGGGACAGCCACTAACTATGGCTACACCTTC. Its translation: CASSPGTATNYGYTF. The V and J genes are TRBV4-3 and TRBJ1-2; 7 positions agree with TRBD1. The V segment lost 4 bases and the J segment 0 bases; nucleotides outside the gene matches: 5. The germline V gene encodes CDR1 LGHNA and CDR2 YSLEER. The CDR3 has 15 amino acids.

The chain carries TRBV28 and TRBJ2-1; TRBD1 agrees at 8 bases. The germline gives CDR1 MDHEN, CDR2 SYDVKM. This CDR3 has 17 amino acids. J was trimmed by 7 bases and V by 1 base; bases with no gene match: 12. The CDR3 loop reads CASSLLHGDRRRNEQFF. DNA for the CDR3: TGTGCCAGCAGTTTATTACATGGGGACAGGAGAAGGAATGAGCAGTTCTTC. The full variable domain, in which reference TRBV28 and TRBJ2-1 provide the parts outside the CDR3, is DVKVTQSSRYLVKRTGEKVFLECVQDMDHENMFWYRQDPGLGLRLIYFSYDVKMKEKGDIPEGYSVSREKKERFSLILESASTNQTSMYLCASSLLHGDRRRNEQFFGPGTRLTVL.

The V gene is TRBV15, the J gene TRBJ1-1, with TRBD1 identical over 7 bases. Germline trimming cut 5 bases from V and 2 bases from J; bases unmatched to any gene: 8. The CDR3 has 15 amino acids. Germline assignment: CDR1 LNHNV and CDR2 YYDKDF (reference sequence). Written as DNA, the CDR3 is TGTGCCACCAGCGCCGGGACAGACCTAAACACTGAAGCTTTCTTT. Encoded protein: CATSAGTDLNTEAFF.